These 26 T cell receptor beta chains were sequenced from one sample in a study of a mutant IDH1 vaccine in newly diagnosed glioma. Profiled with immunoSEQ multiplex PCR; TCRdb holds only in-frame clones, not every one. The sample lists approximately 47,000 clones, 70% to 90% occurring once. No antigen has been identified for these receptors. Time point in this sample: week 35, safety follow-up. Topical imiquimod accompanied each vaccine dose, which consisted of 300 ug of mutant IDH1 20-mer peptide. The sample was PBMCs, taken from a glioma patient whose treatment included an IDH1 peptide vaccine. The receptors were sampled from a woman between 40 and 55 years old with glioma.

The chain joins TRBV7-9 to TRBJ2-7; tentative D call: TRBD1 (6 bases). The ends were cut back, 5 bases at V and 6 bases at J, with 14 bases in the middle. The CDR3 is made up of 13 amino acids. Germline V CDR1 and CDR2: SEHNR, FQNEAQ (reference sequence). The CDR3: CASSPLQGSEQYF. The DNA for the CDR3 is TGTGCCAGCAGCCCACTACAGGGTTCCGAGCAGTACTTC.

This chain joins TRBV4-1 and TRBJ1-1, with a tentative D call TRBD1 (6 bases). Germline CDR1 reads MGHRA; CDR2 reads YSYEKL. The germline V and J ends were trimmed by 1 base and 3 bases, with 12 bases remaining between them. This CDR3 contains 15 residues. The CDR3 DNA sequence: TGCGCCAGCAGCCAAGGGAGGGGGAGTTACACTGAAGCTTTCTTT. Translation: CASSQGRGSYTEAFF.

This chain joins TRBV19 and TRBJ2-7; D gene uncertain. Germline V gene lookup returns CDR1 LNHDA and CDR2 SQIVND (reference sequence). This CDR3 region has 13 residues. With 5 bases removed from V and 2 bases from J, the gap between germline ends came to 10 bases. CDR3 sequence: CASSPRGTYEQYF. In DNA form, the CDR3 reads TGTGCCAGTAGTCCGAGAGGAACCTACGAGCAGTACTTC.

In nucleotides, the CDR3 is TGTGCCAGCTCACCAGAAGTGGGTAGCTATGAGCAGTTCTTC. It yields the protein CASSPEVGSYEQFF. The J gene is TRBJ2-1, the V gene TRBV18; D unclear. The ends were cut back, 2 bases at V and 8 bases at J, with 13 bases in the middle. Germline V CDR1 and CDR2: KGHSH, LQKENI. The CDR3 spans 14 residues.

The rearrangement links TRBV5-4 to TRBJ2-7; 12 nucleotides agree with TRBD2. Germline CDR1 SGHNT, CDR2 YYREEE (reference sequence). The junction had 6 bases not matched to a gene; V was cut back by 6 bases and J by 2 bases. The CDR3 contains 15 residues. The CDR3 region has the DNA TGTGCCAGCACCATGACTAGCGGGGGAACCTACGAGCAGTACTTC. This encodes CASTMTSGGTYEQYF.

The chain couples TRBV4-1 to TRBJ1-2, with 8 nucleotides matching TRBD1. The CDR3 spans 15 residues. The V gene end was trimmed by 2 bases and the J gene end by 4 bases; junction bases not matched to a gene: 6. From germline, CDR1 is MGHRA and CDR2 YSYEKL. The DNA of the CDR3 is TGCGCCAGCAGCCAATTATCAGGGACAGGCTATGGCTACACCTTC. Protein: CASSQLSGTGYGYTF.

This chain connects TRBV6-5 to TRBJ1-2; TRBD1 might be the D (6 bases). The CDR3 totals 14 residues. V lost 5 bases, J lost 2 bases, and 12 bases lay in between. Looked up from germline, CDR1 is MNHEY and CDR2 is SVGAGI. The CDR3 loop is CASSTQGSNYGYTF. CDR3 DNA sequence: TGTGCCAGCAGTACCCAGGGGTCGAACTATGGCTACACCTTC.

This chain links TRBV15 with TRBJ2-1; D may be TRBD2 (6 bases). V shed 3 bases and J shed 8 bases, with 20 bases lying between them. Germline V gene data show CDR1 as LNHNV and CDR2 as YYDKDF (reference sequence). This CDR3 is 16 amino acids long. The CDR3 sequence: CATSRGDFPYTDEQFF. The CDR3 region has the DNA TGTGCCACCAGCAGGGGGGACTTCCCATACACCGATGAGCAGTTCTTC.

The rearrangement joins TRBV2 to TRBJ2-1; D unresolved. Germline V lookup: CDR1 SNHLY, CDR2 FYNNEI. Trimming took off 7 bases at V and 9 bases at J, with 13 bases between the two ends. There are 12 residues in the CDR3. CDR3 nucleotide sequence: TGTGCCAGCACGCAGGTGCGGTTTGAGCAGTTCTTC. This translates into CASTQVRFEQFF.

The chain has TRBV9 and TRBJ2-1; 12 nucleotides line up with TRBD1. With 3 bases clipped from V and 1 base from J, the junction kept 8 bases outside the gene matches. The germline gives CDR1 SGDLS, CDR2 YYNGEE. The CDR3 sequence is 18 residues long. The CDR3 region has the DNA TGTGCCAGCAGCGGAACCGGGACAGGGGGCAGGTCCTACAATGAGCAGTTCTTC. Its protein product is CASSGTGTGGRSYNEQFF.

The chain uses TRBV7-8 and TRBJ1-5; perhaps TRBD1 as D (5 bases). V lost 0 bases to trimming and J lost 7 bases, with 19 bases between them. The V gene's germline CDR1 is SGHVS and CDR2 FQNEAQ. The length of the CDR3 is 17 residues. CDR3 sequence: CASSLAGFNGGVQPQHF. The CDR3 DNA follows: TGTGCCAGCAGCTTAGCGGGTTTCAACGGGGGAGTCCAGCCCCAGCATTTT.

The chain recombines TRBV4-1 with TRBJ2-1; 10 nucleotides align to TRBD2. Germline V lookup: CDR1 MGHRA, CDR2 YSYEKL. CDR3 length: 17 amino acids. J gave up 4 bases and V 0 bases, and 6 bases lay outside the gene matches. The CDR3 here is CASSQDSGGLLYNEQFF. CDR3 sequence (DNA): TGCGCCAGCAGCCAAGATAGCGGGGGGCTCCTATACAATGAGCAGTTCTTC.

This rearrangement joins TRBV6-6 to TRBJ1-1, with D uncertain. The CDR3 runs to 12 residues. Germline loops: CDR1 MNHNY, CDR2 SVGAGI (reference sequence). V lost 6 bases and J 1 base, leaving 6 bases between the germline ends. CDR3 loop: CASSRPNTEAFF. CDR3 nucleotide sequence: TGTGCCAGCAGCCGGCCGAACACTGAAGCTTTCTTT.

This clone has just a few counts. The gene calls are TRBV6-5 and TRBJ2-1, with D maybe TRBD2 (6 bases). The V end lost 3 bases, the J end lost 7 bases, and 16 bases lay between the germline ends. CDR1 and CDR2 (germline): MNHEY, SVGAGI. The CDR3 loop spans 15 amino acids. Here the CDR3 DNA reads TGTGCCAGCAGTTATGGGCGGGGAAACCCTAATGAGCAGTTCTTC. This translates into CASSYGRGNPNEQFF.

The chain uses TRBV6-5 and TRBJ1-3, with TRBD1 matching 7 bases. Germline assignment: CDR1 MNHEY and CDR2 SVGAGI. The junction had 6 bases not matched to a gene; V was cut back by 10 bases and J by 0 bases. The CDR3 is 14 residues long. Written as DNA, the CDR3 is TGTGCCACCTCCAGGGGGATCTCTGGAAACACCATATATTTT. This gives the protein CATSRGISGNTIYF.

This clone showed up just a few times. The CDR3 region is CASRGQGDSPLHF. The CDR3 DNA reads TGTGCCAGTAGGGGACAGGGGGATTCACCCCTCCACTTT. V is TRBV19 and J is TRBJ1-6; 11 bases align to TRBD1. The CDR3 consists of 13 residues. The germline V gene has CDR1 LNHDA and CDR2 SQIVND (reference sequence). J was trimmed by 8 bases and V by 6 bases; bases with no gene match: 0.

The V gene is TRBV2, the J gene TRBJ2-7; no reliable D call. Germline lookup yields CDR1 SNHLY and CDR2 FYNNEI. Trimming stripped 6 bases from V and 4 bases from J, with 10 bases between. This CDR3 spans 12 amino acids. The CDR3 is CASRVETYEQYF. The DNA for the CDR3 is TGTGCCAGCAGGGTAGAAACATACGAGCAGTACTTC.

DNA of the CDR3: TGCGCCAGCAGCCAACCTGCAGGGGGCCGGAACAATCAGCCCCAGCATTTT. It codes for CASSQPAGGRNNQPQHF. This chain connects TRBV4-1 to TRBJ1-5; 8 bases agree with TRBD1. In germline, CDR1 is MGHRA, CDR2 YSYEKL. Unmatched junction bases numbered 9, after V lost 2 bases and J lost 3 bases. The CDR3 has 17 amino acids.

CDR3 sequence reads: CAISESGRASTNEKLFF. The DNA for the CDR3 is TGTGCCATCAGTGAGTCAGGCAGGGCCTCAACTAATGAAAAACTGTTTTTT. The rearrangement links TRBV10-3 to TRBJ1-4, with D perhaps TRBD1 (5 bases). The CDR3 is 17 amino acids. The V gene's germline CDR1 is ENHRY and CDR2 SYGVKD. The ends were cut back, 0 bases at V and 0 bases at J, with 11 bases in the middle.

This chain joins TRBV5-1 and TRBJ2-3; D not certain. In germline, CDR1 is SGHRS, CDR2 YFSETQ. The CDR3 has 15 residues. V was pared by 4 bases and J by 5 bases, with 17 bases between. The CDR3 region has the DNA TGCGCCAGCAGCAAGGACGCTTCCCAAGGAGATACGCAGTATTTT. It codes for CASSKDASQGDTQYF.

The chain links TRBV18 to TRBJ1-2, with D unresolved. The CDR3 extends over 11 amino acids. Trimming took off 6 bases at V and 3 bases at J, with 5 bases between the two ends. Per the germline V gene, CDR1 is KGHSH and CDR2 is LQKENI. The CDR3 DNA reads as TGTGCCAGCTCTCGAGACTATGGCTACACCTTC. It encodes CASSRDYGYTF.

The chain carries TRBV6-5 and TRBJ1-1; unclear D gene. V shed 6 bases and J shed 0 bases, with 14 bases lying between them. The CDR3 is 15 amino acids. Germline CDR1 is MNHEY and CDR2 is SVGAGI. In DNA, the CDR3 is TGTGCCAGCAGCCCCACCTTGATCATGAACACTGAAGCTTTCTTT. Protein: CASSPTLIMNTEAFF.

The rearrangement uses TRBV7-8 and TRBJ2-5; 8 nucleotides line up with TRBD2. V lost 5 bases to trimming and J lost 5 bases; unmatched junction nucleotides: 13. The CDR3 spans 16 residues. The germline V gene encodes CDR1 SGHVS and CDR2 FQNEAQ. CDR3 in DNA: TGTGCCAGCAGCCCGGGGGAGCGGGGGCCCGGGGAGACCCAGTACTTC. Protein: CASSPGERGPGETQYF.

CDR3 nucleotide sequence: TGTGCCAGCAGCGCGGCGAAACGGGACTTATATGGCTACACCTTC. Translating gives CASSAAKRDLYGYTF. The chain carries TRBV7-9 and TRBJ1-2; D is possibly TRBD1 (5 bases). This CDR3 region has 15 residues. V was cut by 5 bases and J by 5 bases, with 18 bases left in between. Germline CDR1 is SEHNR and CDR2 is FQNEAQ (reference sequence).

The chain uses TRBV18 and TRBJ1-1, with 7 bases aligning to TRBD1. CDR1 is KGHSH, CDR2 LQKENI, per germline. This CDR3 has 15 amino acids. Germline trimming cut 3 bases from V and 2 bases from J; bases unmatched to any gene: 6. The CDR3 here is CASSPNTGVNTEAFF. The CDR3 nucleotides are TGTGCCAGCTCACCCAACACAGGGGTAAACACTGAAGCTTTCTTT. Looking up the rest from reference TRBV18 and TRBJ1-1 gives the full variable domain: NAGVMQNPRHLVRRRGQEARLRCSPMKGHSHVYWYRQLPEEGLKFMVYLQKENIIDESGMPKERFSAEFPKEGPSILRIQQVVRGDSAAYFCASSPNTGVNTEAFFGQGTRLTVV.

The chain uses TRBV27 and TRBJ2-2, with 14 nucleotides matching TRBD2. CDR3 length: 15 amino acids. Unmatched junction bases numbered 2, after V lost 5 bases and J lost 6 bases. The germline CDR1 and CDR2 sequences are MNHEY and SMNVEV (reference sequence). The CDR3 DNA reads TGTGCCAGCAGTCCGGGACTAGCGGGAGCCGGGGAGCTGTTTTTT. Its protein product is CASSPGLAGAGELFF.